The 3 T cell receptor beta chains given below trace back to one sample, sequenced in a study of blood T cell repertoires in COVID-19. TCRdb's table, derived via immunoSEQ multiplex PCR, lists solely in-frame clones and lacks some. This table has over 75,000 clones, roughly 88% appearing once. The specimen was peripheral blood. The receptor source for this set is a human donor with active COVID-19. The donor label of this sample is uncertain.

This clone was detected only once. V and J are TRBV7-2 and TRBJ2-3; TRBD2 aligns across 12 bases. Germline values: CDR1 SGHTA, CDR2 FQGNSA. CDR3 size: 18 residues. V shed 5 bases and J 2 bases; nucleotides not matched to a gene: 11. The CDR3 sequence: CASSGLAGGLRHTDTQYF. CDR3 coding DNA: TGTGCCAGCAGCGGGCTAGCGGGGGGGCTTCGTCACACAGATACGCAGTATTTT.

This clone was observed a single time. The chain combines TRBV5-6 with TRBJ1-1; D is perhaps TRBD1 (6 bases). This CDR3 spans 17 amino acids. Germline V gene lookup returns CDR1 SGHDT and CDR2 YYEEEE. V gave up 4 bases and J gave up 2 bases, with 21 bases separating them. The CDR3 DNA follows: TGTGCCAGCAGCAGAACACGGACAGAGCGTATCAACACTGAAGCTTTCTTT. It encodes CASSRTRTERINTEAFF.

The rearrangement uses TRBV6-6 and TRBJ1-5; 8 positions agree with TRBD1. Per the germline V gene, CDR1 is MNHNY and CDR2 is SVGAGI (reference sequence). The CDR3 is 13 residues long. V was clipped by 7 bases and J by 4 bases; unmatched bases: 3. In DNA form, the CDR3 reads TGTGCCAGCATTGGACAGGGTAATCAGCCCCAGCATTTT. Translated: CASIGQGNQPQHF.